The 12 T cell receptor beta chains reported below all come from one sample, sequenced in a study of blood T cell repertoires in COVID-19 (dated by TCRdb to between 2020 and 2021). Library preparation employed the immunoSEQ multiplex PCR assay. This is the immuneACCESS table as TCRdb keeps it, with only in-frame sequences that have V and J called. A part of the clones is gone; compared with another copy, unresolved V genes explain less than half, and the rest is unexplained. The sample table holds 130,000 to 150,000 clones, of which around nine tenths were seen once. The top ten hold more than 9% of the sample. Sequencing was carried out using peripheral blood. The receptors come from a man over 45 with active or convalescent COVID-19.

This clone was recorded once. The CDR3 sequence: CASSESPAQGTEAFF. For the CDR3, the DNA is TGTGCCAGCAGTGAATCCCCCGCCCAGGGAACTGAAGCTTTCTTT. The chain links TRBV25-1 to TRBJ1-1; D possibly corresponds to TRBD1 (5 bases). V was trimmed by 1 base and J by 5 bases, leaving 14 bases between them. The CDR3 extends over 15 amino acids. CDR1 is MGHDK, CDR2 SYGVNS, per germline.

V gene TRBV28 combines with J gene TRBJ2-7, with 12 positions matching TRBD2. The J segment lost 3 bases and the V segment lost 3 bases, leaving 6 bases of the junction unmatched. The CDR3 is 16 amino acids. The germline CDR1 and CDR2 sequences are MDHEN and SYDVKM. The CDR3, as DNA: TGTGCCAGCAGTTTTCTAGGACTAGCGGGATACTACGAGCAGTACTTC. It translates to CASSFLGLAGYYEQYF. The whole variable domain, filled in from reference TRBV28 and TRBJ2-7, reads DVKVTQSSRYLVKRTGEKVFLECVQDMDHENMFWYRQDPGLGLRLIYFSYDVKMKEKGDIPEGYSVSREKKERFSLILESASTNQTSMYLCASSFLGLAGYYEQYFGPGTRLTVT.

This chain joins TRBV2 and TRBJ1-4; D not certain. CDR1 and CDR2 (germline): SNHLY, FYNNEI. CDR3 length: 15 residues. Trimming shortened V by 6 bases and J by 1 base, and 12 bases separated the two germline ends. The CDR3 coding sequence is TGTGCCAGCAGGCCCCGGGTGAGAACTAATGAAAAACTGTTTTTT. This translates into CASRPRVRTNEKLFF.

J is TRBJ2-7 and V is TRBV29-1; D is perhaps TRBD1 (6 bases). V was shortened by 6 bases and J by 2 bases, with 11 bases between the two germline ends. CDR1 is SQVTM, CDR2 ANQGSEA, per germline. This CDR3 has 12 amino acids. The CDR3 reads CSVGDTTYEQYF. DNA of the CDR3: TGCAGCGTGGGGGACACGACCTACGAGCAGTACTTC.

The chain employs TRBV24-1 and TRBJ2-5; TRBD1 agrees at 9 bases. The germline gives CDR1 KGHDR, CDR2 SFDVKD. V gave up 4 bases and J gave up 7 bases; unmatched junction bases: 12. The CDR3 extends over 16 amino acids. CDR3 loop: CATSETTGGVLGTQYF. The CDR3 coding sequence is TGTGCCACCAGTGAAACCACAGGGGGCGTATTAGGGACCCAGTACTTC.

The rearrangement uses TRBV3-1 (or the pseudogene TRBV3-2) and TRBJ2-7; tentatively, D is TRBD1 (6 bases). CDR3 length: 14 amino acids. From germline, CDR1 is LGHDT and CDR2 YNNKEL (reference sequence). Trimming took 1 base from V and 3 from J, leaving 10 bases between them. The CDR3 loop is CASSQGQTGYEQYF. The CDR3 nucleotides are TGTGCCAGCAGCCAAGGCCAGACAGGCTACGAGCAGTACTTC.

This clone has more than one count but fewer than ten. This chain links TRBV5-6 with TRBJ1-6, with 9 positions matching TRBD1. Looked up from germline, CDR1 is SGHDT and CDR2 is YYEEEE. The CDR3 covers 14 residues. J lost 9 bases, V lost 2 bases, and 3 bases had no gene match. CDR3 region: CASSFGQGFSPLHF. For the CDR3, the DNA is TGTGCCAGCAGCTTCGGACAGGGGTTTTCACCCCTCCACTTT.

V usage is TRBV7-3 and J usage is TRBJ1-6; D remains ambiguous. Trimming shortened V by 4 bases and J by 8 bases, and 9 bases separated the two germline ends. Germline loops: CDR1 SGHTA, CDR2 FQGTGA. This CDR3 has 13 amino acids. The CDR3 protein is CASSSYADSPLHF. The CDR3 DNA follows: TGTGCCAGCAGCTCATACGCGGATTCACCCCTCCACTTT.

There are a few counts of this clone. This chain connects TRBV19 to TRBJ1-2; D gene unclear. Germline CDR1 reads LNHDA; CDR2 reads SQIVND (reference sequence). The V end was cut by 1 base, the J end by 8 bases, with 17 bases between. The CDR3 is 15 residues long. CDR3 region: CASSIGLTGSTGYTF. In DNA, the CDR3 is TGTGCCAGTAGTATAGGACTAACCGGGTCGACGGGCTACACCTTC.

The chain couples TRBV28 to TRBJ2-3; tentatively, D is TRBD2 (5 bases). Germline CDR1 is MDHEN and CDR2 is SYDVKM. The CDR3 consists of 12 residues. Trimming stripped 9 bases from V and 3 bases from J, with 10 bases between. The DNA of the CDR3 is TGTGCCAGTAAAACGGGAACAGATACGCAGTATTTT. Its translation: CASKTGTDTQYF.

V is TRBV5-1 and J is TRBJ2-3; 9 bases line up with TRBD1. The CDR3 loop spans 16 amino acids. Germline-derived CDR1 and CDR2 are SGHRS and YFSETQ. V lost 4 bases and J lost 0; bases outside the gene matches: 6. CDR3 sequence: CASSVGTGPSTDTQYF. The CDR3 nucleotides read TGCGCCAGCAGCGTCGGGACAGGGCCTAGCACAGATACGCAGTATTTT.

The CDR3 region has the DNA TGCGCCAGCAGTTGGACAGGGGGTAAAGAGACCCAGTACTTC. This gives the protein CASSWTGGKETQYF. J is TRBJ2-5 and V is TRBV10-2; 10 nucleotides agree with TRBD1. Trimming removed 5 bases from V and 3 bases from J; junction bases left unmatched: 3. Looked up from germline, CDR1 is WSHSY and CDR2 is SAAADI. CDR3 length equals 14 residues.